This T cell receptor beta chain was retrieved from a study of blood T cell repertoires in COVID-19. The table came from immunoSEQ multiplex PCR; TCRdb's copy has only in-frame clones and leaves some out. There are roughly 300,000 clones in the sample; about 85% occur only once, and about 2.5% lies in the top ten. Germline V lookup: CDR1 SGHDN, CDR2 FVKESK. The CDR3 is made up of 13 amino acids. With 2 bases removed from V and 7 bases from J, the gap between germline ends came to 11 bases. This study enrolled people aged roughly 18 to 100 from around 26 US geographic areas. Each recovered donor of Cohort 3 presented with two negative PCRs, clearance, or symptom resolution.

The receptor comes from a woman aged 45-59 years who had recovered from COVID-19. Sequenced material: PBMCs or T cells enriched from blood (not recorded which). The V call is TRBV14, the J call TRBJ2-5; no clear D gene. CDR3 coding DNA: TGTGCCAGCAGCCAAACTACGATAGGGACCCAGTACTTC. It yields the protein CASSQTTIGTQYF.